The rows below give T cell receptor beta chains drawn from one sample of a study of OX40 agonist ivuxolimab in advanced cancers. Here immunoSEQ multiplex PCR was the method, and the copy in TCRdb shows in-frame clones only, minus some. Found here are 50,000 to 70,000 clones, around 89% of them singletons; the top ten hold roughly an eighth. Sequencing used CD4+ or CD8+ T cells sorted from blood, obtained in a trial of the OX40 agonist ivuxolimab. Receptor source: an adult with an advanced solid tumor such as melanoma, head and neck, liver or kidney cancer. Both conserved end residues are trimmed from each CDR3. The size entry is marked missing in some rows and otherwise reads once, few, many or a size class.

cdr3_length	clone_size	v_call	j_call	cdr3_aa
13	.	TRBV5-6	TRBJ1-6	ASSHGTSYNSPLH
13	.	TRBV9	TRBJ2-2	ASSPRGGSGGELF
13	once	TRBV11-1	TRBJ2-2	ASSHRDPNTGELF
11	.	TRBV27	TRBJ2-5	ASSSRDPGRQY
14	.	TRBV5-6	TRBJ2-7	ASSAGDRVEGGEQY
11	few	TRBV11-2	TRBJ2-1	ASSPPSGDEQF
13	.	TRBV15	TRBJ2-7	ATSRGTSGSYEQY
10	few	TRBV5-6	TRBJ1-1	ASSPGPGEAF
13	.	TRBV10-3	TRBJ2-7	ASLDHRDIHYEQY
15	.	TRBV10-2	TRBJ2-1	AIGLVQGHSSYNEQF
12	.	TRBV27	TRBJ2-7	ASRTTGGSYEQY
11	.	TRBV7-3	TRBJ1-2	ASSSHPTGSWT
12	.	TRBV27	TRBJ1-6	ASSSWESNSPLH
13	.	TRBV27	TRBJ1-5	ASSRDRWGNQPQH
12	.	TRBV7-9	TRBJ2-5	ASNSGLAVETQY
12	.	TRBV30	TRBJ2-7	AWSGTVNSYEQY
13	.	TRBV9	TRBJ2-1	ASSPPSGSYNEQF
14	.	TRBV7-8	TRBJ1-4	ASSTNPTETNEKLF
11	few	TRBV30	TRBJ1-1	AWSHRDRTEAF
13	.	TRBV6-1	TRBJ2-1	ASKNPGLAFNEQF
12	.	TRBV7-9	TRBJ2-7	ASSSAGQSYEQY
17	.	TRBV28	TRBJ2-7	ASSFSPGLAGGNSYEQY
13	.	TRBV28	TRBJ2-3	ASSTRTGITDTQY
15	.	TRBV14	TRBJ1-4	ASSQDTISRANEKLF
11	.	TRBV29-1	TRBJ1-5	SVGGQGSQPQH
13	.	TRBV19	TRBJ2-3	ASSIQPRALDTQY
12	.	TRBV4-1	TRBJ2-7	ASSQRTGGYEQY
13	.	TRBV5-4	TRBJ2-7	ASSPIAGEAYEQY